This record concerns one TCR beta chain sequence. Its antigen is currently unknown. The PCR ran on 60 Vbeta and 13 Jbeta primers. Clones were sequenced by immunoSEQ multiplex PCR, and TCRdb holds only the in-frame ones, with some missing. The sample shows 150,000 to 200,000 clones, about 79% of them seen only once. This sample is part of a study of cytomegalovirus exposure and HLA in healthy donors. As for the study in general: There were approximately 400 genotyped donors. Of these, roughly 80% fell in the genetic ancestry cluster associated with self-reported Caucasian donors. General study findings and limits: Several V segments, TRBV6-2 and TRBV6-3 among them, could not be told apart and were dropped. A missense variant in DCLRE1C was later tied to TCR beta V- and J-gene trimming. Confirmation was obtained in vitro that a few CMV-associated chains are specific for CMV antigens.

V was cut by 2 bases and J by 7 bases, with 8 bases left in between. The CDR3 is 13 amino acids. Germline V gene data show CDR1 as SGHDN and CDR2 as FVKESK. This TCR derives from a man aged 35-49 years in good health and CMV-seropositive. The rearrangement uses TRBV14 and TRBJ2-2; D is ambiguous. The sample comprised PBMCs. The CDR3 bases are TGTGCCAGCAGCCAAACTTTTAGCGGGGAGCTGTTTTTT. Its translation: CASSQTFSGELFF.